This T cell receptor beta chain originates from a study of T cells after yellow fever vaccination. Many counts were recorded for this clonotype. From the 5' RACE reads, TCRdb called clonotypes with MiXCR, one entry per CDR3 protein. Seen here are 450,000 to 650,000 distinct CDR3 sequences, roughly 14% observed once, and the top ten hold 11% to 15%. Unmatched junction bases numbered 12, after V lost 6 bases and J lost 4 bases. The CDR3 length is 17 residues. Germline V lookup: CDR1 SGHVS, CDR2 FQNEAQ. The rearrangement joins TRBV7-8 to TRBJ1-6; 7 bases are shared with TRBD1. The receptor was derived from a man aged 25 to 45 who received the YFV17D yellow fever vaccine. Sequenced material: PBMCs, taken on the day of the yellow fever booster vaccination. The CDR3, as DNA: TGTGCCAGCAGTCCCGGGACAGATACTGAATATAATTCACCCCTCCACTTT. Its translation is CASSPGTDTEYNSPLHF.